This passage covers 21 T cell receptor beta chains from one sample sequenced in a study of T-cell memory formation after mild COVID-19. Via MiXCR, TCRdb re-called the 5' RACE reads, giving one row per CDR3 protein. The sample includes approximately 150,000 distinct CDR3 sequences, 5.5% to 7% of them seen just once. Sample: PBMCs or a T cell subset sorted from them (not recorded which). The source of these receptors is an adult woman who had mild COVID-19 (a few samples of this study predate the infection). Cell type and time point are not known.

The chain has TRBV5-1 and TRBJ2-7; no reliable D call. Germline V gene data show CDR1 as SGHRS and CDR2 as YFSETQ. V gave up 0 bases and J gave up 2 bases, with 15 bases separating them. The CDR3 covers 16 residues. The CDR3 loop reads CASSLGTVPAAYEQYF. Here the CDR3 DNA reads TGCGCCAGCAGCTTGGGAACGGTCCCTGCAGCCTACGAGCAGTACTTC. Drawing the rest from reference TRBV5-1 and TRBJ2-7, the complete variable domain is KAGVTQTPRYLIKTRGQQVTLSCSPISGHRSVSWYQQTPGQGLQFLFEYFSETQRNKGNFPGRFSGRQFSNSRSEMNVSTLELGDSALYLCASSLGTVPAAYEQYFGPGTRLTVT.

The chain joins TRBV7-9 to TRBJ1-1, with TRBD1 identical over 9 bases. Germline-derived CDR1 and CDR2 are SEHNR and FQNEAQ (reference sequence). The junction had 7 bases not matched to a gene; V was cut back by 5 bases and J by 3 bases. This CDR3 comprises 15 residues. The CDR3 nucleotides read TGTGCCAGCAGCCCGATGGGACAGGGCCACACTGAAGCTTTCTTT. Its translation: CASSPMGQGHTEAFF.

The chain uses TRBV10-3 and TRBJ2-5; no definite D call. The CDR3 has 14 residues. V was clipped by 0 bases and J by 4 bases, with 9 bases between them. Per germline, CDR1 ENHRY and CDR2 SYGVKD. This CDR3 is CAISESGPRETQYF. The CDR3 DNA reads TGTGCCATCAGTGAGTCAGGGCCGAGAGAGACCCAGTACTTC.

This clonotype occurred a few times. The genes are TRBV30 and TRBJ2-7; TRBD2 matches at 10 bases. The germline V gene encodes CDR1 GTSNPN and CDR2 SVGIG (reference sequence). J lost 2 bases, V lost 0 bases, and 4 bases had no gene match. The CDR3 runs 15 residues. In nucleotides, the CDR3 is TGTGCCTGGAGTGTACAGCGGGGGGGTCCCTACGAGCAGTACTTC. This encodes CAWSVQRGGPYEQYF.

The V gene is TRBV9, the J gene TRBJ2-1, with a possible D match to TRBD2 (5 bases). CDR1 and CDR2 (germline): SGDLS, YYNGEE. The CDR3 totals 13 residues. With 0 bases removed from V and 10 bases from J, the gap between germline ends came to 11 bases. CDR3 sequence reads: CASSVVNGVEQFF. For the CDR3, the DNA is TGTGCCAGCAGCGTAGTAAACGGGGTCGAGCAGTTCTTC. Based on the CDR3 plus reference TRBV9 and TRBJ2-1, the full variable domain is DSGVTQTPKHLITATGQRVTLRCSPRSGDLSVYWYQQSLDQGLQFLIQYYNGEERAKGNILERFSAQQFPDLHSELNLSSLELGDSALYFCASSVVNGVEQFFGPGTRLTVL.

The table lists this clonotype with many counts. This chain joins TRBV20-1 and TRBJ2-4; D unclear. Germline CDR1 DFQATT, CDR2 SNEGSKA (reference sequence). The CDR3 loop spans 11 amino acids. V lost 6 bases, J lost 5 bases, and 8 bases lay in between. CDR3 DNA: TGCAGTGCGCACGGGCAAAACATTCAGTACTTC. This translates into CSAHGQNIQYF.

V gene TRBV20-1 combines with J gene TRBJ1-2; weak D call: TRBD1 (5 bases). Germline CDR1 is DFQATT and CDR2 is SNEGSKA (reference sequence). This CDR3 comprises 12 residues. V lost 1 base and J lost 4, with 7 bases in between. The CDR3 region has the DNA TGCAGTGCTAGAGCCGGGACCTATGGCTACACCTTC. Translated, it gives CSARAGTYGYTF.

The rearrangement uses TRBV2 and TRBJ1-5; the D is unclear. The CDR3 length is 13 residues. Germline CDR1 and CDR2: SNHLY and FYNNEI. The ends were cut back, 2 bases at V and 5 bases at J, with 7 bases in the middle. CDR3: CASSEFPDQPQHF. Written as DNA, the CDR3 is TGTGCCAGCAGTGAATTCCCGGATCAGCCCCAGCATTTT.

V gene TRBV3-1 combines with J gene TRBJ1-2, with D possibly being TRBD1 (6 bases). This CDR3 region has 16 residues. Looked up from germline, CDR1 is LGHDT and CDR2 is YNNKEL (reference sequence). Trimming took 4 bases from V and 0 from J, leaving 15 bases between them. The chain's CDR3 is CASSRRPTGTNYGYTF. The CDR3 bases are TGTGCCAGCAGCCGAAGACCCACAGGGACTAACTATGGCTACACCTTC.

This clonotype was observed many times. The chain recombines TRBV5-8 with TRBJ2-1; TRBD1 matches 8 bases. Germline values: CDR1 SGHTS, CDR2 YDEGEE. The CDR3 spans 15 residues. J gave up 10 bases and V 4 bases, and 13 bases lay outside the gene matches. The chain's CDR3 is CASSDAPGQGWEQFF. DNA of the CDR3: TGTGCCAGCAGCGACGCCCCCGGACAGGGATGGGAGCAGTTCTTC.

Ten or more counts support this clonotype. This rearrangement joins TRBV6-5 to TRBJ1-6, with D hard to call. This CDR3 region has 16 residues. CDR1 is MNHEY and CDR2 is SVGAGI in the germline V gene. V gave up 0 bases and J gave up 10 bases, with 16 bases separating them. CDR3: CASSYSVSRVRSPLHF. The CDR3 nucleotides read TGTGCCAGCAGTTACTCGGTGTCCCGGGTCAGGTCACCCCTCCACTTT.

This clonotype was picked up many times. The V gene is TRBV7-7, the J gene TRBJ2-1, with 8 bases matching TRBD2. CDR3 length: 18 amino acids. V was clipped by 2 bases and J by 4 bases; unmatched bases: 13. Germline CDR1 SSHAT, CDR2 FNYEAQ (reference sequence). CDR3 DNA: TGTGCCAGCAGCTTATTCCCGCCGCCCGCGGGGGGATACAATGAGCAGTTCTTC. Protein product: CASSLFPPPAGGYNEQFF.

The CDR3 loop is CASSLALGGAGDQPQHF. CDR3 in DNA: TGTGCCAGCAGCTTAGCCTTGGGAGGGGCCGGGGATCAGCCCCAGCATTTT. The V and J genes are TRBV7-9 and TRBJ1-5, with a tentative D call TRBD1 (5 bases). Trimming pared 0 bases from V and 5 bases from J, leaving 17 bases between. CDR1 SEHNR and CDR2 FQNEAQ come from the germline V gene (reference sequence). This CDR3 comprises 17 residues.

The chain uses TRBV11-2 and TRBJ2-1; 9 bases align to TRBD2. The CDR3 runs to 15 residues. Germline V gene sequence: CDR1 SGHAT, CDR2 FQNNGV. The trim removed 6 bases at V and 4 bases at J, leaving 7 bases unmatched. CDR3 in DNA: TGTGCCAGCAGGACTAGCGGAGCCGAGTACAATGAGCAGTTCTTC. It translates to CASRTSGAEYNEQFF.

This clonotype was seen many times. The J gene is TRBJ2-1, the V gene TRBV6-5; TRBD2 matches at 7 bases. J was trimmed by 2 bases and V by 1 base; bases with no gene match: 5. This CDR3 has 16 residues. Per germline, CDR1 MNHEY and CDR2 SVGAGI. CDR3 nucleotides: TGTGCCAGCAGTTACTTCTCCAGCGGGACCTACAATGAGCAGTTCTTC. Translation: CASSYFSSGTYNEQFF.

This clonotype was recorded a few times. The V and J genes are TRBV4-1 and TRBJ2-3, with 9 bases aligning to TRBD2. Per the germline V gene, CDR1 is MGHRA and CDR2 is YSYEKL. This CDR3 is built from 16 residues. V shed 4 bases, J shed 4 bases, and the junction held 9 bases outside the gene matches. CDR3 bases: TGCGCCAGCAGCCCTTTGGTAGCGGGGGTCGCAGATACGCAGTATTTT. Translating it yields CASSPLVAGVADTQYF.

This rearrangement joins TRBV5-1 to TRBJ1-1; D possibly corresponds to TRBD1 (5 bases). The CDR3 length is 14 residues. Germline CDR1 and CDR2: SGHRS and YFSETQ. Trimming took off 4 bases at V and 4 bases at J, with 14 bases between the two ends. CDR3 region: CASSPTAGGTEAFF. The CDR3 DNA is TGCGCCAGCAGCCCGACAGCCGGGGGCACTGAAGCTTTCTTT.

This clonotype was counted a few times. The CDR3 region is CASSLRDSNQPQHF. The CDR3 region has the DNA TGTGCCAGTAGTCTCAGGGATAGCAATCAGCCCCAGCATTTT. The chain carries TRBV19 and TRBJ1-5; D may be TRBD1 (5 bases). This CDR3 region has 14 residues. Germline CDR1 is LNHDA and CDR2 is SQIVND (reference sequence). Trimming took off 5 bases at V and 0 bases at J, with 8 bases between the two ends.

The J gene is TRBJ2-7, the V gene TRBV21-1; the table's TRBD2 call for D was not verified on the DNA. TRBV21-1 is described as a pseudogene. The CDR3 runs 18 residues. CDR3 residues: CASSKEGLAGGYFYEQYF. CDR3 DNA: TGTGCCAGCAGCAAAGAAGGACTAGCGGGGGGCTATTTTTACGAGCAGTACTTC.

With respect to this clonotype: A much larger clone lies one base from this, so it may be a read error. The chain links TRBV7-2 to TRBJ1-1; a weak D match, TRBD1 (5 bases). CDR1 and CDR2 (germline): SGHTA, FQGNSA. This CDR3 region has 14 residues. V was shortened by 9 bases and J by 4 bases, with 18 bases between the two germline ends. The DNA of the CDR3 is TGTGCCAGAAGCCTTTTACCTAGGGGCACTGAAGCTTTCTTT. This codes for CARSLLPRGTEAFF.

This clonotype was recorded a few times. The chain recombines TRBV11-2 with TRBJ2-5, with unresolved D. The CDR3 is made up of 13 amino acids. CDR1 and CDR2 (germline): SGHAT, FQNNGV. Trimming removed 1 base at V and 5 bases at J, with 8 bases between. The CDR3 here is CASSLGALETQYF. The CDR3 DNA is TGTGCCAGCAGCTTAGGTGCATTGGAGACCCAGTACTTC.